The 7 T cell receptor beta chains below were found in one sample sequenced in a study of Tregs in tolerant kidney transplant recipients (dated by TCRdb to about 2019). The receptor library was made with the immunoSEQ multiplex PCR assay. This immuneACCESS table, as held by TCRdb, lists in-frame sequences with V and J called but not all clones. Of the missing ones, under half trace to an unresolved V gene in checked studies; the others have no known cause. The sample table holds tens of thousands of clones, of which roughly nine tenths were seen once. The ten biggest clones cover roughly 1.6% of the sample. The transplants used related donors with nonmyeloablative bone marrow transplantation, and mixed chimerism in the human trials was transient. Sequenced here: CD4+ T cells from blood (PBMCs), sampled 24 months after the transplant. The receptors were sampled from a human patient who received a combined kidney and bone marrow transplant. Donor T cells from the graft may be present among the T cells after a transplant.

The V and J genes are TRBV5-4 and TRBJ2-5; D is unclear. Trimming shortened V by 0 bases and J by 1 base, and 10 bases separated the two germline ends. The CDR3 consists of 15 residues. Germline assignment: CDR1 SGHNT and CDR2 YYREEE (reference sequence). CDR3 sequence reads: CASSLALGSQETQYF. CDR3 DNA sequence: TGTGCCAGCAGCTTGGCCCTGGGCAGCCAAGAGACCCAGTACTTC.

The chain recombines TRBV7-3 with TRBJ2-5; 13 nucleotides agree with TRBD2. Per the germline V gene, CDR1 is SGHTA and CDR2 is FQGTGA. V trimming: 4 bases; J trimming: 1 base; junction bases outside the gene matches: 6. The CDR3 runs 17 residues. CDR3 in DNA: TGTGCCAGCAGCTCCCGAGGACTAGCGGGAGCCCAAGAGACCCAGTACTTC. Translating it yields CASSSRGLAGAQETQYF.

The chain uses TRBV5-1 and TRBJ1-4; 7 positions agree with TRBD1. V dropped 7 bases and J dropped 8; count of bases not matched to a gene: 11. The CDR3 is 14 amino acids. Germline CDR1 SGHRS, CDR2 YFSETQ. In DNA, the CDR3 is TGCGCCAGCCTTAAACGGGACAGCGACGAAAAACTGTTTTTT. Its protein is CASLKRDSDEKLFF.

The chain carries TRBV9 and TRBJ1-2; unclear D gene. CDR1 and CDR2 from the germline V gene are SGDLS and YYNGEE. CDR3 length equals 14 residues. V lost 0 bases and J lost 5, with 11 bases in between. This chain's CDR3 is CASSVGAREYGYTF. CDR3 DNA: TGTGCCAGCAGCGTAGGGGCTCGGGAGTATGGCTACACCTTC.

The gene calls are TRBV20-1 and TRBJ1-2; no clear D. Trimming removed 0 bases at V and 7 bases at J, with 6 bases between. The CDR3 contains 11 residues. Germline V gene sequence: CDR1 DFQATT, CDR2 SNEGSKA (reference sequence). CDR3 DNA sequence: TGCAGTGCTAGAGATATCGGTGGCTACACCTTC. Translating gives CSARDIGGYTF.

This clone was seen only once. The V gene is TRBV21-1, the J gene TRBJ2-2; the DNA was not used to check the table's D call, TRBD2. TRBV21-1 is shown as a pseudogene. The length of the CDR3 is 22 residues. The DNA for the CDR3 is TGTGCCAGCAGCGGAACGCAGGGTTTTGGGCGGGGGGGGCCCAATAGCACCGGGGAGCTGTTTTTT. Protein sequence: CASSGTQGFGRGGPNSTGELFF.

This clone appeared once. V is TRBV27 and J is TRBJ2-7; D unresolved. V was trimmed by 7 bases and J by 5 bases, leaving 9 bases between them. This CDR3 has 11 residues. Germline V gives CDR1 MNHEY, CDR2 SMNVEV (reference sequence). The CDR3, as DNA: TGTGCCAGCACCCAGTCCCACGAGCAGTACTTC. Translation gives CASTQSHEQYF.